This is a list of T cell receptor beta chains from one sample in a study of control samples from healthy donors and cancer patients. This table comes from immunoSEQ multiplex PCR, and its TCRdb copy is limited to in-frame clones, with some not included. Of some 200,000 clones listed, just under 95% are singletons. Sequences were obtained from blood. These receptors were taken from a man aged 45-65 years in good health. CDR3s include the opening cysteine and the closing phenylalanine or tryptophan. A D gene is named only where the DNA matches it firmly.

V,length,D,J,CDR3
TRBV7-9,15,NA,TRBJ2-7,CASSSPGHRIYEQYF
TRBV18,14,NA,TRBJ1-2,CASSPPGLDYGYTF
TRBV12-3/TRBV12-4,13,NA,TRBJ1-1,CASSYGGSTEAFF
TRBV29-1,15,NA,TRBJ1-2,CSVRDKALANYGYTF
TRBV10-1,12,NA,TRBJ2-7,CASSEHGYEQYF
TRBV20-1,11,NA,TRBJ2-7,CSGVVGDEQYF
TRBV5-1,17,NA,TRBJ2-6,CASSLAVVSSGANVLTF
TRBV5-6,15,NA,TRBJ2-6,CASSFLQSGANVLTF
TRBV4-3,15,TRBD1,TRBJ1-2,CASSQAVGQGGGYTF
TRBV28,15,NA,TRBJ1-5,CASSSLGGGNQPQHF
TRBV7-2,14,NA,TRBJ1-3,CASSRANSGNTIYF
TRBV5-1,14,NA,TRBJ2-2,CASWGARDTGELFF
TRBV5-6,14,TRBD1,TRBJ2-7,CASSLRDSLPQQYF
TRBV11-2,16,TRBD2,TRBJ2-5,CASMGGLAGGRETQYF
TRBV6-6,10,NA,TRBJ2-1,CASGYNEQFF
TRBV16,14,NA,TRBJ2-7,CASSQAGLSYEQYF
TRBV11-1,15,NA,TRBJ1-1,CASSRTLTLNTEAFF
TRBV20-1,12,TRBD1,TRBJ1-2,CSASNRGLGYTF
TRBV2,12,NA,TRBJ2-1,CASSEGGDEQFF
TRBV7-2,15,TRBD2,TRBJ2-3,CASIEAGGIADTQYF
TRBV7-9,13,NA,TRBJ1-1,CASSLKENTEAFF
TRBV5-1,13,NA,TRBJ1-5,CASSLSEDQPQHF
TRBV14,16,TRBD1,TRBJ2-2,CASSQLGQGGTGELFF
TRBV11-3,13,TRBD1,TRBJ1-1,CASSDGQGAEAFF
TRBV7-8,14,TRBD1,TRBJ1-3,CASSLLQGGNTIYF